A single T cell receptor beta chain is shown here with its context. Described time point: patch test 3, about 24 weeks after DPC sensitization. Treatment: therapeutic diphenylcyclopropenone sensitization with weekly scalp DPC. This specimen comes from a study of human T cells and chemical hapten exposure. About the research overall: The sensitizing agent was 2% DPC, placed on 2 cm by 2 cm of upper inner arm skin. How much TCR each sample yielded varied, mostly because pooled library volumes differed slightly.

The CDR3 runs 14 residues. Germline V CDR1 and CDR2: SGHVS, FNYEAQ. V lost 5 bases and J lost 3, with 13 bases in between. Source study methods: Between about 23,224 and 700,000 TCRs appeared in each sample, and the median stood at approximately 100,000. TCRdb ran MiXCR on the RACE reads and lists one entry per CDR3 protein. In this record, the V and J calls reflect TCRdb's handling and not the investigators' own analysis. In the table there are about 71,000 distinct CDR3 sequences, around 10% of which are singletons. The sequence was collected from a woman aged 50 to 65 with alopecia areata. Some clones in this sample may be carry-over from other donors' samples. The input for sequencing was whole blood, taken in connection with sensitization to the hapten diphenylcyclopropenone (DPC). The V call is TRBV7-6, the J call TRBJ1-1; tentative D call: TRBD1 (5 bases). The CDR3 bases are TGTGCCAGCAGCCCATTCGCAGGGCACACTGAAGCTTTCTTT. Encoded protein: CASSPFAGHTEAFF. Full variable domain (rest looked up from reference TRBV7-6 and TRBJ1-1): GAGVSQSPRYKVTKRGQDVALRCDPISGHVSLYWYRQALGQGPEFLTYFNYEAQQDKSGLPNDRFSAERPEGSISTLTIQRTEQRDSAMYRCASSPFAGHTEAFFGQGTRLTVV.